This T cell receptor (beta chain) was identified during a study of CD8+ T cells in alopecia areata. Notes on this clone: Its antigen is not known.

In each case, RNA was isolated and then reverse transcribed into cDNA as the sequencing template. The assay was immunoSEQ multiplex PCR, and TCRdb's table has in-frame clones only and misses some. Of 90,000 to 100,000 clones listed, 50% to 75% are singletons. Study results and caveats: Tofacitinib delivered significant drops in scalp clonality and in expanded CD8+ clones among the top 100. Higher clonality was seen in lesional scalp than in normal scalp, especially in alopecia totalis/universalis.

Germline V gene lookup returns CDR1 MNHEY and CDR2 SMNVEV (reference sequence). The CDR3 totals 15 residues. The V gene lost 4 bases and the J gene lost 6 bases, with 16 bases spanning the gap. Treatment in this sample: oral pan-JAK inhibitor, 5-10 mg twice daily. The sequence was collected from a human donor with alopecia areata. The V call is TRBV27, the J call TRBJ2-1; D is possibly TRBD1 or TRBD2 (5 bases each). Material: CD8+ T cells sorted from blood, obtained at week 4, from a patient treated with tofacitinib. The CDR3 sequence is CASSSPGRTSNEQFF. The CDR3 DNA reads as TGTGCCAGCAGTTCTCCGGGACGAACCTCCAATGAGCAGTTCTTC.